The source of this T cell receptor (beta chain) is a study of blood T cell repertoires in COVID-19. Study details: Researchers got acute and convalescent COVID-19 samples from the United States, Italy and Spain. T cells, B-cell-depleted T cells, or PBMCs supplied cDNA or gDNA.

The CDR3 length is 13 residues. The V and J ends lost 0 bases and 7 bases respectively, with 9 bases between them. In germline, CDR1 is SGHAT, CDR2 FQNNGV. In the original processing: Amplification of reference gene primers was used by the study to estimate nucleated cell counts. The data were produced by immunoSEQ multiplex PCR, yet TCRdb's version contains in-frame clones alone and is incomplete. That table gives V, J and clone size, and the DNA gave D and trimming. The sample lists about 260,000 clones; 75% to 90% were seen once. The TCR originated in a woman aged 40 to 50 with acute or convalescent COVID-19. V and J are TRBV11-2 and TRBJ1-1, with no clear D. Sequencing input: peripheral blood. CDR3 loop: CASSLDPGGEAFF. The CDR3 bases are TGTGCCAGCAGCTTAGATCCAGGTGGTGAAGCTTTCTTT.